The 10 T cell receptor beta chains listed next were all sequenced from one sample in a study of cytomegalovirus exposure and HLA in healthy donors. The PCR was carried out with 60 Vbeta primers and 13 Jbeta primers. TCRdb keeps only in-frame clones here, not all; method: immunoSEQ multiplex PCR. Of 170,000 or so clones listed, around three quarters are singletons. Sequenced sample: PBMCs. The source is a middle-aged woman in good health and CMV-seronegative.

The J gene is TRBJ1-6, the V gene TRBV28; 7 positions match TRBD1. The CDR3 has 14 amino acids. Germline CDR1 MDHEN, CDR2 SYDVKM. The J segment lost 6 bases and the V segment lost 6 bases, leaving 5 bases of the junction unmatched. CDR3 sequence (DNA): TGTGCCAGCAGCGAACAGGGGTCTAATTCACCCCTCCACTTT. This codes for CASSEQGSNSPLHF.

The chain joins TRBV5-1 to TRBJ2-5; TRBD2 matches at 11 bases. The CDR3 covers 14 residues. Germline loops: CDR1 SGHRS, CDR2 YFSETQ. V lost 4 bases to trimming and J lost 2 bases; unmatched junction nucleotides: 1. The CDR3 region is CASSRTSGQETQYF. The CDR3 region has the DNA TGCGCCAGCAGCAGGACTAGCGGGCAAGAGACCCAGTACTTC. The whole variable domain, filled in from reference TRBV5-1 and TRBJ2-5, reads KAGVTQTPRYLIKTRGQQVTLSCSPISGHRSVSWYQQTPGQGLQFLFEYFSETQRNKGNFPGRFSGRQFSNSRSEMNVSTLELGDSALYLCASSRTSGQETQYFGPGTRLLVL.

The chain uses TRBV9 and TRBJ2-1, with 7 bases matching TRBD1. The J segment lost 4 bases and the V segment lost 3 bases, leaving 10 bases of the junction unmatched. Per the germline V gene, CDR1 is SGDLS and CDR2 is YYNGEE. CDR3 size: 16 residues. This chain's CDR3 is CASSGSTGSVYNEQFF. The CDR3 bases are TGTGCCAGCAGCGGATCGACAGGGAGTGTTTACAATGAGCAGTTCTTC.

This clone was detected only once. V is TRBV7-9 and J is TRBJ2-3; D uncertain. The CDR3 is made up of 16 amino acids. Per germline, CDR1 SEHNR and CDR2 FQNEAQ (reference sequence). V was cut by 0 bases and J by 2 bases, with 12 bases left in between. The CDR3 spells CASSLARWQNTDTQYF. Here the CDR3 DNA reads TGTGCCAGCAGCTTAGCCAGGTGGCAAAACACAGATACGCAGTATTTT.

This clone was counted a few times. This chain links TRBV10-3 with TRBJ1-1; D is unclear. The germline V gene encodes CDR1 ENHRY and CDR2 SYGVKD. The CDR3 has 14 amino acids. V gave up 2 bases and J gave up 4 bases, with 11 bases separating them. DNA for the CDR3: TGTGCCATCAGTGAGGTCCGGAGTGGCACTGAAGCTTTCTTT. Translated: CAISEVRSGTEAFF.

The J gene is TRBJ1-1, the V gene TRBV7-2; the D gene is possibly TRBD1 (6 bases). V was shortened by 4 bases and J by 8 bases, with 17 bases between the two germline ends. The CDR3 runs to 14 residues. Germline loops: CDR1 SGHTA, CDR2 FQGNSA. The CDR3 DNA sequence: TGTGCCAGCAGCTATAGGACAGAAATAACGGAAGCTTTCTTT. It specifies CASSYRTEITEAFF.

The chain is built from TRBV2 and TRBJ1-2; 10 bases fit TRBD1. Germline V gene sequence: CDR1 SNHLY, CDR2 FYNNEI. The CDR3 runs 15 residues. Trimming removed 3 bases from V and 1 base from J; junction bases left unmatched: 2. The CDR3 DNA follows: TGTGCCAGCAGTGATCGGACAGGGGGTAACTATGGCTACACCTTC. Amino acids: CASSDRTGGNYGYTF.

This rearrangement joins TRBV12-5 to TRBJ2-3; D might be TRBD2 (5 bases). The CDR3 has 15 residues. Trimming cost V 7 bases and J 0 bases, with 14 bases left between them. Germline V gene data show CDR1 as LGHNT and CDR2 as FRNRAP. The CDR3 nucleotides are TGTGCTAGTGCCCCTATGAGGGTCAGCACAGATACGCAGTATTTT. This encodes CASAPMRVSTDTQYF.

The rearrangement links TRBV28 to TRBJ2-4, with 10 bases matching TRBD2. The germline CDR1 and CDR2 sequences are MDHEN and SYDVKM. This CDR3 spans 12 amino acids. The J segment lost 10 bases and the V segment lost 3 bases, leaving 0 bases of the junction unmatched. The CDR3 is CASSFSGGIQYF. The CDR3 DNA follows: TGTGCCAGCAGTTTTAGCGGGGGGATTCAGTACTTC. Filled out from reference TRBV28 and TRBJ2-4, the complete variable domain reads DVKVTQSSRYLVKRTGEKVFLECVQDMDHENMFWYRQDPGLGLRLIYFSYDVKMKEKGDIPEGYSVSREKKERFSLILESASTNQTSMYLCASSFSGGIQYFGAGTRLSVL.

This clone was picked up one time. The chain recombines TRBV27 with TRBJ2-3; 8 positions agree with TRBD1. The CDR3 has 16 amino acids. Germline V lookup: CDR1 MNHEY, CDR2 SMNVEV (reference sequence). V dropped 8 bases and J dropped 0; count of bases not matched to a gene: 10. CDR3 nucleotides: TGTGCCAGCCGAACTCATAGGACAGGGAGCACAGATACGCAGTATTTT. Translating gives CASRTHRTGSTDTQYF.